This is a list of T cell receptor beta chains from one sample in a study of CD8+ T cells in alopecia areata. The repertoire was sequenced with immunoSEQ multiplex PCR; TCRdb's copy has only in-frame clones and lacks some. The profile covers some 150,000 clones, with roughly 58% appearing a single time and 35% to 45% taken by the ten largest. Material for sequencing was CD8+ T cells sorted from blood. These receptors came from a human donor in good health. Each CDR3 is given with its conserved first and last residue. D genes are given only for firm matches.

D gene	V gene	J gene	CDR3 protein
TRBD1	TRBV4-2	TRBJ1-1	CASSPLGQEAFF
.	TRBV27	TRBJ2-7	CASSLKTGEQYF
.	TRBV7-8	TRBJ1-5	CASYPGAYQPQHF
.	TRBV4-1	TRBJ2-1	CASSQSRSNEQFF
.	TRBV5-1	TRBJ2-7	CASSPGYEQYF
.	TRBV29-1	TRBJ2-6	CSVEVRGPGANVLTF
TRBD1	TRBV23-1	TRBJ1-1	CASSRDRGPLNAFF
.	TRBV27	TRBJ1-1	CASSWEVNTEAFF
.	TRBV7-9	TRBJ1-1	CASTLENTEAFF
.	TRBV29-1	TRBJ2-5	CSVEAKGGEETQYF
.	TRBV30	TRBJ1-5	CAWDQGLGGQPQHF